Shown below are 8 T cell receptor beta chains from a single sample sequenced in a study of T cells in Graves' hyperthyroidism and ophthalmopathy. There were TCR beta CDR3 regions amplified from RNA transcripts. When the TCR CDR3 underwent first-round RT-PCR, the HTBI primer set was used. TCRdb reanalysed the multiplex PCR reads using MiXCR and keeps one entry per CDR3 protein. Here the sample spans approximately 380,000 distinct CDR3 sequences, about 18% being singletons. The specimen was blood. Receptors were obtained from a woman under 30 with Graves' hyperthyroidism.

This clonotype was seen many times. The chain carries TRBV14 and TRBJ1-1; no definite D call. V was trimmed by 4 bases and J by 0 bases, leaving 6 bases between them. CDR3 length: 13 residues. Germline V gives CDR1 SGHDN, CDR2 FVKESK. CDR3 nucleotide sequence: TGTGCCAGCAGCCCATTAATGAACACTGAAGCTTTCTTT. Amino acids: CASSPLMNTEAFF. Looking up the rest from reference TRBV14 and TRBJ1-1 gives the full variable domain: EAGVTQFPSHSVIEKGQTVTLRCDPISGHDNLYWYRRVMGKEIKFLLHFVKESKQDESGMPNNRFLAERTGGTYSTLKVQPAELEDSGVYFCASSPLMNTEAFFGQGTRLTVV.

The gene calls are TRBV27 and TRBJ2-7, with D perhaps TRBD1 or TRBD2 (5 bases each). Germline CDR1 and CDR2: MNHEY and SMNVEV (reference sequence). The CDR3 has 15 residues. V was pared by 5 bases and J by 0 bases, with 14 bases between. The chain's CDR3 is CASSEGRGVSYEQYF. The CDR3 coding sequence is TGTGCCAGCAGTGAAGGCCGAGGGGTCTCCTACGAGCAGTACTTC.

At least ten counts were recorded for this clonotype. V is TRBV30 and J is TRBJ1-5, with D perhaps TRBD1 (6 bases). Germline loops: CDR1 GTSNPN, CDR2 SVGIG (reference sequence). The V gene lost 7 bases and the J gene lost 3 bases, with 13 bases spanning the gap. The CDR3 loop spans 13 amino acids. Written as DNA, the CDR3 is TGTGCCTCCCAGGACAGCCTCAATCAGCCCCAGCATTTT. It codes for CASQDSLNQPQHF.

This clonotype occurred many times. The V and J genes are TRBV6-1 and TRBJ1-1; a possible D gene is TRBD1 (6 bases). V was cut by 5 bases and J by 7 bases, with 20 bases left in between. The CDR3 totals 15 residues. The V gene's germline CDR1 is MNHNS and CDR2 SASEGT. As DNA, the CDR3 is TGTGCCAGCAGTCAGAGCAGGGGAGGGTATAGTGAAGCTTTCTTT. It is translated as CASSQSRGGYSEAFF.

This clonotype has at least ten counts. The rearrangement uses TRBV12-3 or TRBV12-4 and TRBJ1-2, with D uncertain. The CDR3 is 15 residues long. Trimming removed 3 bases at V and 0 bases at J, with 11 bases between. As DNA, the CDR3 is TGTGCCAGCAGTTTTACGGCCAGCCCTAACTATGGCTACACCTTC. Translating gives CASSFTASPNYGYTF.

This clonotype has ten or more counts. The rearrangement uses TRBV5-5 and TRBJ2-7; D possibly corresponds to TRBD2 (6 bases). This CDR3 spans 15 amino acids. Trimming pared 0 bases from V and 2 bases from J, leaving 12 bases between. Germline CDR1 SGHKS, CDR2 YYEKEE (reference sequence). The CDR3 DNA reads TGTGCCAGCAGCTTGGCCGGGACTCCGACCTACGAGCAGTACTTC. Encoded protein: CASSLAGTPTYEQYF.

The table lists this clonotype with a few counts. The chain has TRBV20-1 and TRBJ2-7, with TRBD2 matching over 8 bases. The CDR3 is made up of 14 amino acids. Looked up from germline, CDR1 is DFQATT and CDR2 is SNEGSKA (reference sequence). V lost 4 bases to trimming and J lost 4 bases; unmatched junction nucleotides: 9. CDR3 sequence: CSATSPGGPYEQYF. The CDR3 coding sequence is TGCAGTGCTACCTCCCCGGGGGGGCCGTACGAGCAGTACTTC.

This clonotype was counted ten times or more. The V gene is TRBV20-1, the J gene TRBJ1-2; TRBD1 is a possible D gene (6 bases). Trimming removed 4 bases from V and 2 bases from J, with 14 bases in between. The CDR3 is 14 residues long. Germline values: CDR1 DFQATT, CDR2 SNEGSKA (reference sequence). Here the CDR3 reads CSAIHREINYGYTF. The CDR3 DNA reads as TGCAGTGCTATTCACAGGGAGATAAACTATGGCTACACCTTC.